Detailed here is one T cell receptor (beta chain). What this receptor recognizes is not known. No base quality information exists; no much larger clone differs at one position. Additional DNA sequences in this sample encode the identical CDR3. The immunoSEQ Assay was the method used to sequence TCRbeta CDR3 regions. After extraction, genomic DNA underwent amplification by bias-controlled multiplex PCR, followed by high-throughput sequencing. As for the authors' bioinformatics: To quantify the absolute abundance of each unique TCRbeta CDR3 region, sequences were collapsed and filtered. T cell fraction was estimated by normalizing TCRbeta template counts to usable DNA, which was measured by amplifying reference genes present in all nucleated cells. Repertoire TCRs were annotated as SARS-CoV-2-specific by exact matching of V gene, CDR3 amino acid sequence and J gene to a known reactive TCR set. The reference SARS-CoV-2 TCR set was derived from MIRA and filtered for enrichment in COVID-19-positive ImmuneCODE repertoires, a step that removed public or cross-reactive TCRs. Using the MIRA antigens, annotated TCRs were further analysed by specific ORF or by position within an ORF. Depth was the summed frequency of annotated unique rearrangements, while breadth was defined as annotated unique rearrangements over total unique productive rearrangements. Group comparisons of TCR breadth used two-sided Wilcoxon rank-sum tests. Held by TCRdb, this immuneACCESS table contains in-frame sequences only and omits some clones. Under half of the omission traces to an unresolved V gene where checked; the cause of the rest is unknown. That table supplies the V and J calls and clone size; D and trimming were determined from the DNA. The sample yields around 300,000 clones; roughly 91% were counted once. The ten largest clones take up around 5% of the sample.

The sample's treatment or condition label, in plain terms: some 20 received Ad26.COV2.S at low or high dose, single or two shots; several received placebo; per-sample allocation not given. For vaccine and placebo recipients, the sequenced repertoires came from samples collected on day 63 after the first injection. Cohort 1b enrolled roughly 25 adults aged 18-55 years at a single site in Boston, USA, between 29 July and 7 August 2020. Ad26.COV2.S consisted of a replication-incompetent adenovirus type 26 vector by which a prefusion-stabilized SARS-CoV-2 spike protein from the original Wuhan strain was expressed. Inclusive of the bounding cysteine and phenylalanine, the CDR3 is 13 residues long. The read is trimmed to its CDR3 DNA, 39 bases read in frame from base 1. V ends up 3 bases short and J 7 bases short, with an unmatched junction base count of 5. Looking up the germline V gene (reference sequence) yields CDR1 LGHDT and CDR2 YNNKEL.

These data come from a study of Ad26.COV2.S vaccination and SARS-CoV-2 variants (dated by TCRdb to the early 2020s). About the full investigation: Donors in the vaccine arm were drawn from COV1001, a multicentre, randomized, double-blind, placebo-controlled phase I-IIa trial testing Ad26.COV2.S in healthy adults. Ad26.COV2.S was administered intramuscularly at a dose of 5x10^10 or 1x10^11 viral particles, either as one shot or as two shots given 56 days apart. TCRbeta repertoire sequencing was used to assess the specificity and breadth of SARS-CoV-2-reactive T cell receptors after Ad26.COV2.S vaccination. The TCR-sequenced set comprised about 32 samples: 19 Ad26.COV2.S vaccine recipients, 5 placebo recipients and 8 SARS-CoV-2 convalescent individuals. Trial participants were randomized into five groups of five: low-dose or high-dose Ad26.COV2.S given once or twice, or placebo on both occasions. Investigators remained blinded to trial group allocation during experiments and outcome assessment. What the study reported, not specific to this receptor: According to the authors, total T cell responses may have been underestimated by the TCR breadth and depth analyses. The study was not powered for comparison of responses between vaccine doses or regimens. Vaccine and placebo recipients had similar non-spike TCR breadth, a finding consistent with the vaccine containing only spike. Spike-specific TCR breadth was higher in Ad26.COV2.S recipients than in placebo recipients (P = 0.0014). After vaccination, spike-specific CD8+ and CD4+ T cell responses were reported to show substantial breadth.

The clonotype was recovered from a person between 18 and 60 years old who received the Ad26.COV2.S COVID-19 vaccine or a placebo. The sequencing used peripheral blood, collected in a trial of Ad26.COV2.S vaccine versus placebo. The chain employs TRBV3-1 (or the pseudogene TRBV3-2) and TRBJ2-7; the central 8 bases match TRBD2. The CDR3 reads as follows: CASSQGRGGEQYF. The nucleotides read TGTGCCAGCAGCCAGGGCCGCGGGGGGGAGCAGTACTTC.